These 8 T cell receptor beta chains were sequenced from one sample in a study of siplizumab effects on memory and regulatory T cells. Generated by immunoSEQ multiplex PCR, the TCRdb table keeps only in-frame clones and is missing some. The table lists roughly 56,000 clones, about 98% of them singletons. The sample taken for sequencing was naive CD8+ T cells sorted from blood. These receptors were collected from a human donor in good health.

The rearrangement uses TRBV6-6 and TRBJ2-5; TRBD2 matches at 11 bases. This CDR3 has 14 amino acids. V lost 8 bases and J lost 2; bases outside the gene matches: 4. CDR1 and CDR2 (germline): MNHNY, SVGAGI (reference sequence). As DNA, the CDR3 is TGTGCCAGCCTGGGACTAGCGGAACAAGAGACCCAGTACTTC. Its translation: CASLGLAEQETQYF.

The chain links TRBV28 to TRBJ2-2, with D tentatively TRBD2 (5 bases). With 1 base removed from V and 0 bases from J, the gap between germline ends came to 6 bases. CDR1 is MDHEN and CDR2 is SYDVKM in the germline V gene. CDR3 length: 15 residues. DNA of the CDR3: TGTGCCAGCAGTTTATTCGGGGCGAACACCGGGGAGCTGTTTTTT. Translation gives CASSLFGANTGELFF.

The genes are TRBV19 and TRBJ2-3; D is ambiguous. In germline, CDR1 is LNHDA, CDR2 SQIVND (reference sequence). CDR3 length equals 15 residues. Trimming stripped 2 bases from V and 6 bases from J, with 15 bases between. This chain's CDR3 is CASSISPLMVDTQYF. The CDR3 bases are TGTGCCAGTAGTATAAGCCCCCTTATGGTGGATACGCAGTATTTT. Full variable domain (outside the CDR3, taken from reference TRBV19 and TRBJ2-3): DGGITQSPKYLFRKEGQNVTLSCEQNLNHDAMYWYRQDPGQGLRLIYYSQIVNDFQKGDIAEGYSVSREKKESFPLTVTSAQKNPTAFYLCASSISPLMVDTQYFGPGTRLTVL.

In its sample, this clone was seen once. The chain combines TRBV4-1 with TRBJ1-2; the D is unclear. This CDR3 has 14 amino acids. From germline, CDR1 is MGHRA and CDR2 YSYEKL. V dropped 0 bases and J dropped 4 bases, with 9 bases sitting between them. For the CDR3, the DNA is TGCGCCAGCAGCCAAGAAGCCACCGGCTATGGCTACACCTTC. It encodes CASSQEATGYGYTF.

The rearrangement uses TRBV29-1 and TRBJ1-1, with D unclear. CDR1 SQVTM and CDR2 ANQGSEA come from the germline V gene. The CDR3 contains 13 residues. Trimming cost V 4 bases and J 1 base, with 10 bases left between them. The CDR3 reads CSVVGGPNTEAFF. The CDR3 bases are TGCAGCGTTGTCGGCGGCCCGAACACTGAAGCTTTCTTT.

The chain is built from TRBV2 and TRBJ2-1; D call uncertain. V was clipped by 7 bases and J by 0 bases, with 10 bases between them. Germline-derived CDR1 and CDR2 are SNHLY and FYNNEI. The CDR3 consists of 14 residues. In nucleotides, the CDR3 is TGTGCCAGCAAAGCTGCCAGCTCCTACAATGAGCAGTTCTTC. Translation: CASKAASSYNEQFF.

The gene calls are TRBV4-2 and TRBJ2-7; D is possibly TRBD1 or TRBD2 (5 bases each). The germline V and J ends were trimmed by 0 bases and 5 bases, with 14 bases remaining between them. Germline-derived CDR1 and CDR2 are LGHNA and YNFKEQ. This CDR3 has 15 residues. This CDR3 is CASSQETGTQNEQYF. The CDR3 DNA reads as TGTGCCAGCAGCCAAGAAACCGGGACCCAGAACGAGCAGTACTTC.

This chain joins TRBV29-1 and TRBJ2-7, with D maybe TRBD1 (5 bases). CDR3 size: 13 residues. Trimming removed 4 bases at V and 1 base at J, with 11 bases between. Germline V gene data show CDR1 as SQVTM and CDR2 as ANQGSEA. The CDR3 protein is CSVVTENSYEQYF. CDR3 DNA sequence: TGCAGCGTTGTGACAGAGAATTCCTACGAGCAGTACTTC.